The 22 T cell receptor beta chains in this list originate from one sample, sequenced in a study of cytomegalovirus exposure and HLA in healthy donors. The PCR used 60 Vbeta and 13 Jbeta primers. Data came from immunoSEQ multiplex PCR; TCRdb stores just in-frame clones and leaves some out. Among about 100,000 clones listed, approximately 73% were seen once. Sequencing was performed on PBMCs. The receptors come from a woman in her forties or fifties in good health and CMV-seropositive.

The chain has TRBV15 and TRBJ1-6, with unresolved D. Trimming stripped 0 bases from V and 7 bases from J, with 13 bases between. CDR1 and CDR2 (germline): LNHNV, YYDKDF (reference sequence). The CDR3 runs to 16 residues. The CDR3 is CATSRDLGGVNSPLHF. The CDR3, as DNA: TGTGCCACCAGCAGAGATCTTGGCGGGGTGAATTCACCCCTCCACTTT.

The gene calls are TRBV6-5 and TRBJ1-2; 7 nucleotides agree with TRBD1. V lost 5 bases to trimming and J lost 5 bases; unmatched junction nucleotides: 5. Germline CDR1 MNHEY, CDR2 SVGAGI. The CDR3 extends over 13 amino acids. CDR3 DNA sequence: TGTGCCAGCAGTCTACAGGGGCCTTATGGCTACACCTTC. Its translation: CASSLQGPYGYTF.

The J gene is TRBJ2-7, the V gene TRBV11-2, with D possibly matching TRBD1 (6 bases). The germline V gene has CDR1 SGHAT and CDR2 FQNNGV. The CDR3 has 16 residues. Trimming left V 3 bases short and J 0 bases short, with 15 bases between. The CDR3 spells CASSFGIMTGSYEQYF. The CDR3 DNA follows: TGTGCCAGCAGCTTCGGGATAATGACAGGCTCCTACGAGCAGTACTTC.

The table lists this clone with a few counts. The rearrangement links TRBV5-1 to TRBJ2-1, with unresolved D. Trimming removed 3 bases at V and 8 bases at J, with 12 bases between. Germline V CDR1 and CDR2: SGHRS, YFSETQ. This CDR3 spans 13 amino acids. The CDR3 DNA follows: TGCGCCAGCAGCTCGAGTAGCTTCGATGAGCAGTTCTTC. Protein product: CASSSSSFDEQFF.

CDR3 DNA sequence: TGTGCCAGCAGCGTAAGTGGAACGGCAGGGAAGACTGAAGCTTTCTTT. Its protein is CASSVSGTAGKTEAFF. The V and J genes are TRBV9 and TRBJ1-1; tentatively, D is TRBD1 (5 bases). The V and J ends lost 1 base and 5 bases respectively, with 18 bases between them. This CDR3 contains 16 residues. CDR1 and CDR2 from the germline V gene are SGDLS and YYNGEE.

The chain couples TRBV16 to TRBJ2-3; TRBD2 matches 12 bases. The CDR3 covers 18 residues. CDR1 is KGHSY and CDR2 is FQNENV in the germline V gene. Unmatched junction bases numbered 7, after V lost 0 bases and J lost 3 bases. In DNA form, the CDR3 reads TGTGCCAGCAGCCAATCCGCTAGCGGGAGGGCCCAAACAGATACGCAGTATTTT. It encodes CASSQSASGRAQTDTQYF.

DNA of the CDR3: TGCAGTGCTACCCCGACAGTAGAAGCTTTCTTT. It encodes CSATPTVEAFF. The gene calls are TRBV20-1 and TRBJ1-1; a possible D gene is TRBD1 (5 bases). In germline, CDR1 is DFQATT, CDR2 SNEGSKA (reference sequence). The CDR3 covers 11 residues. Trimming left V 4 bases short and J 8 bases short, with 11 bases between.

Only a few counts were recorded for this clone. The rearrangement links TRBV18 to TRBJ1-5; perhaps TRBD1 as D (6 bases). The CDR3 totals 13 residues. The V and J ends lost 2 bases and 6 bases respectively, with 8 bases between them. Germline V gives CDR1 KGHSH, CDR2 LQKENI. The chain's CDR3 is CASSPGGGQPQHF. The CDR3 coding sequence is TGTGCCAGCTCACCAGGGGGCGGTCAGCCCCAGCATTTT.

CDR3 DNA: TGTGCCAGTAGTTCTCCCAGTAGCGGCCCAATACAGTTCTTC. Encoded protein: CASSSPSSGPIQFF. The gene calls are TRBV19 and TRBJ2-1; a weak D match, TRBD2 (6 bases). Trimming removed 5 bases from V and 13 bases from J, with 21 bases in between. CDR3 length: 14 amino acids. The germline V gene has CDR1 LNHDA and CDR2 SQIVND (reference sequence).

Concerning this clone: A junction end diverges from the germline sequence, so it may reflect a read error. The V and J genes are TRBV7-9 and TRBJ2-7; the D is unclear. Germline CDR1 and CDR2: SEHNR and FQNEAQ (reference sequence). The CDR3 is 14 amino acids. The CDR3 reads CSSSSGSNSYEQYF. The CDR3 region has the DNA TGTTCCAGCAGTTCCGGGTCCAACTCCTACGAGCAGTACTTC.

This sequence joins TRBV11-3 and TRBJ2-3; 7 nucleotides agree with TRBD2. The CDR3 has 14 residues. The germline CDR1 and CDR2 sequences are SGHNT and YENEEA. The ends lost 1 base at V and 6 bases at J; junction bases unmatched: 4. The CDR3 spells CASSLAGGSDTQYF. In nucleotides, the CDR3 is TGTGCCAGCAGCTTAGCCGGGGGGTCCGATACGCAGTATTTT.

The rearrangement joins TRBV7-9 to TRBJ2-2, with 12 bases identical to TRBD1. The CDR3 is made up of 17 amino acids. Germline CDR1 reads SEHNR; CDR2 reads FQNEAQ (reference sequence). The V gene end was trimmed by 5 bases and the J gene end by 5 bases; junction bases not matched to a gene: 9. The CDR3 here is CASSPRDRGLGTGELFF. For the CDR3, the DNA is TGTGCCAGCAGCCCCCGGGACAGGGGGCTCGGGACCGGGGAGCTGTTTTTT.

The V call is TRBV6-5, the J call TRBJ2-7, with a possible D match to TRBD1 (6 bases). CDR1 MNHEY and CDR2 SVGAGI come from the germline V gene. The CDR3 has 13 amino acids. V was pared by 4 bases and J by 7 bases, with 14 bases between. The DNA of the CDR3 is TGTGCCAGCAGTTCCCTAACAGGGTGGGAGCAGTACTTC. It translates to CASSSLTGWEQYF.

The gene calls are TRBV6-5 and TRBJ2-2; a possible D gene is TRBD2 (5 bases). Germline V gene data show CDR1 as MNHEY and CDR2 as SVGAGI. CDR3 length: 16 residues. V shed 2 bases and J shed 1 base, with 11 bases lying between them. The CDR3 is CASSYNLGGNTGELFF. The CDR3, as DNA: TGTGCCAGCAGTTACAATCTAGGAGGGAACACCGGGGAGCTGTTTTTT.

The V and J genes are TRBV14 and TRBJ2-7; maybe TRBD2 (5 bases). V lost 0 bases and J lost 6, with 12 bases in between. The CDR3 runs 14 residues. CDR1 and CDR2 (germline): SGHDN, FVKESK. DNA for the CDR3: TGTGCCAGCAGCCAAGAGCGGGCAGCCGGCGAGCAGTACTTC. Protein sequence: CASSQERAAGEQYF. Full variable domain (remainder filled in from reference TRBV14 and TRBJ2-7): EAGVTQFPSHSVIEKGQTVTLRCDPISGHDNLYWYRRVMGKEIKFLLHFVKESKQDESGMPNNRFLAERTGGTYSTLKVQPAELEDSGVYFCASSQERAAGEQYFGPGTRLTVT.

The rearrangement links TRBV15 to TRBJ2-5; TRBD2 matches 10 bases. The CDR3 has 16 residues. Looked up from germline, CDR1 is LNHNV and CDR2 is YYDKDF (reference sequence). The ends lost 1 base at V and 2 bases at J; junction bases unmatched: 4. Here the CDR3 DNA reads TGTGCCACCAGCAGAGGGGGTAGCGGGGGGCAAGAGACCCAGTACTTC. Translating it yields CATSRGGSGGQETQYF.

This clone came up a few times. The V call is TRBV19, the J call TRBJ2-5, with D possibly matching TRBD1 (6 bases). V lost 1 base, J lost 1 base, and 13 bases lay in between. This CDR3 has 16 amino acids. Germline values: CDR1 LNHDA, CDR2 SQIVND (reference sequence). CDR3 nucleotide sequence: TGTGCCAGTAGTATAGCGGGCAGGGGATCCCAAGAGACCCAGTACTTC. Translation: CASSIAGRGSQETQYF.

The chain has TRBV27 and TRBJ2-3, with TRBD2 identical over 7 bases. The CDR3 is made up of 13 amino acids. The V gene end was trimmed by 6 bases and the J gene end by 6 bases; junction bases not matched to a gene: 6. CDR1 and CDR2 from the germline V gene are MNHEY and SMNVEV (reference sequence). CDR3 loop: CASSLGGWDTQYF. The DNA of the CDR3 is TGTGCCAGCAGCTTGGGAGGGTGGGATACGCAGTATTTT.

This chain joins TRBV11-2 and TRBJ2-5; the D gene is possibly TRBD1 (6 bases). V was shortened by 1 base and J by 0 bases, with 21 bases between the two germline ends. The CDR3 has 19 residues. Germline V CDR1 and CDR2: SGHAT, FQNNGV. CDR3 DNA sequence: TGTGCCAGCAGCTTAGGGGGGCAGCGGCGGCTCCGGTACCAAGAGACCCAGTACTTC. It is translated as CASSLGGQRRLRYQETQYF.

The chain combines TRBV7-9 with TRBJ1-5; D is possibly TRBD1 (5 bases). Germline lookup yields CDR1 SEHNR and CDR2 FQNEAQ (reference sequence). V lost 1 base, J lost 0 bases, and 10 bases lay in between. The CDR3 has 16 residues. Written as DNA, the CDR3 is TGTGCCAGCAGCTTAGTCTCAGGGCATAGCAATCAGCCCCAGCATTTT. This sequence encodes CASSLVSGHSNQPQHF.

The J gene is TRBJ1-6, the V gene TRBV11-1, with D possibly being TRBD1 (6 bases). Germline V lookup: CDR1 SGHAT, CDR2 FQDESV (reference sequence). Trimming took 5 bases from V and 5 from J, leaving 10 bases between them. The CDR3 contains 14 residues. This chain's CDR3 is CASSLGQHNSPLHF. The CDR3 DNA reads as TGTGCCAGCAGCCTCGGACAGCATAATTCACCCCTCCACTTT.

This chain joins TRBV2 and TRBJ2-6; the D gene is possibly TRBD1 (5 bases). Germline values: CDR1 SNHLY, CDR2 FYNNEI. Trimming stripped 4 bases from V and 2 bases from J, with 9 bases between. The CDR3 is made up of 15 amino acids. CDR3 nucleotide sequence: TGTGCCAGCAGTGTGGACACAACTGGGGCCAACGTCCTGACTTTC. It specifies CASSVDTTGANVLTF.